This TCR beta chain comes out of a study of CD8 T cells in Susac syndrome. Overall study findings and caveats: It was acknowledged by the study that relatively few individuals were included in its TCR sequencing and HLA analysis.

Concerning this clonotype: What it binds is unknown.

Sequencing targeted TCR beta in T cells from blood (CD8+ and CD4+). TEMRA cells were FACS-enriched, and CD8+ and CD4+ T cells were isolated negatively. The trim removed 1 base at V and 6 bases at J, leaving 2 bases unmatched. Per germline, CDR1 LGHNA and CDR2 YSLEER. The CDR3 loop spans 13 amino acids. Reverse transcription of roughly 0.5 to 1 ug RNA was performed with random hexamers. TCR beta CDR3 was amplified by immunoSEQ multiplex PCR. This amplification extended across 54 Vbeta and 13 Jbeta segments. TCRdb ran MiXCR on the immunoSEQ multiplex PCR reads and lists one entry per CDR3 protein. The table lists fewer than 200,000 distinct CDR3 sequences, around 96% of them singletons.

V is TRBV4-3 and J is TRBJ2-7, with 8 bases matching TRBD1. The material sequenced was CD4+ T cells from PBMCs. This clonotype was sampled from a human donor in good health. CDR3 DNA sequence: TGCGCCAGCAGCCAAGTCACAGGGGGCGAGCAGTACTTC. Translating it yields CASSQVTGGEQYF.